These 32 T cell receptor beta chains were sequenced from one sample in a study of early T cells in non-severe SARS-CoV-2 infection. TCRdb reprocessed the 5' RACE reads via MiXCR and lists one record per CDR3 protein. The sample has 35,000 to 45,000 distinct CDR3 sequences; roughly 9.9% are singletons. Sequenced: whole blood. The receptors were sampled from an adult who was a healthcare worker with PCR-confirmed SARS-CoV-2 infection or an uninfected control (not recorded which).

This clonotype has a handful of counts. One end of the junction does not line up with germline, which may come from a read error. V and J are TRBV2 and TRBJ1-4, with 7 positions matching TRBD1. Germline values: CDR1 SNHLY, CDR2 FYNNEI. The CDR3 runs to 14 residues. CDR3 loop: CASSGNPHGQVVVF. CDR3 nucleotides: TGTGCCAGCAGTGGTAACCCGCACGGACAGGTTGTAGTTTTT.

This clonotype was picked up a small number of times. V usage is TRBV6-1 and J usage is TRBJ1-1; no clear D. V gave up 2 bases and J gave up 7 bases, with 11 bases separating them. CDR3 length equals 13 residues. The V gene's germline CDR1 is MNHNS and CDR2 SASEGT. The CDR3, as DNA: TGTGCCAGCAGTGAACTAGGATTAGGTGAAGCTTTCTTT. This sequence encodes CASSELGLGEAFF.

This sequence joins TRBV7-3 and TRBJ2-5; D possibly uses TRBD1 or TRBD2 (5 bases each). There are 14 residues in the CDR3. Per the germline V gene, CDR1 is SGHTA and CDR2 is FQGTGA. Trimming cost V 5 bases and J 6 bases, with 16 bases left between them. This chain's CDR3 is CASSLIRGWKTQYF. The CDR3 bases are TGTGCCAGCAGCCTAATTCGGGGCTGGAAGACCCAGTACTTC.

Points on this clonotype: A much larger clone lies one base from this, so it may be a read error. J is TRBJ2-1 and V is TRBV7-9; TRBD2 is a possible D gene (5 bases). CDR3 length equals 14 residues. Trimming cost V 0 bases and J 5 bases, with 8 bases left between them. Germline V gives CDR1 SEHNR, CDR2 FQNEAQ (reference sequence). CDR3 coding DNA: TGTGCCAGCAGCTTAGCACCTAGCAACAATGAGCAGTTCTTC. Its translation: CASSLAPSNNEQFF.

This clonotype was seen a handful of times. The chain is built from TRBV11-2 and TRBJ2-5; TRBD1 aligns across 9 bases. Germline CDR1 and CDR2: SGHAT and FQNNGV. V shed 4 bases and J 3 bases; nucleotides not matched to a gene: 9. CDR3 size: 16 residues. The CDR3 coding sequence is TGTGCCAGCAGCTATAGCTACCGGGACAGGGAAGAGACCCAGTACTTC. This encodes CASSYSYRDREETQYF.

In its sample, this clonotype was seen many times. The CDR3 DNA is TGTGCCAGCAGTTCCTGGGGGGGCGAGTACAATGAGCAGTTCTTC. Amino acids: CASSSWGGEYNEQFF. The rearrangement joins TRBV11-2 to TRBJ2-1; D may be TRBD2 (7 bases). The CDR3 runs to 15 residues. Trimming took off 6 bases at V and 4 bases at J, with 16 bases between the two ends. Germline lookup yields CDR1 SGHAT and CDR2 FQNNGV.

This clonotype was detected ten times or more. The rearrangement links TRBV20-1 to TRBJ2-7, with TRBD1 matching 10 bases. The CDR3 extends over 17 amino acids. Germline CDR1 is DFQATT and CDR2 is SNEGSKA (reference sequence). V trimming: 6 bases; J trimming: 3 bases; junction bases outside the gene matches: 17. CDR3 DNA: TGCAGTGCCCCAAGCTCTTCGGGACAGGGGTTGTTCTACGAGCAGTACTTC. It is translated as CSAPSSSGQGLFYEQYF.

CDR3 bases: TGTGCCAGCAGTTTAAGCGGGCGGAACACCGGGGAGCTGTTTTTT. It is translated as CASSLSGRNTGELFF. This rearrangement joins TRBV12-3 or TRBV12-4 to TRBJ2-2; perhaps TRBD2 as D (6 bases). The V and J ends lost 2 bases and 1 base respectively, with 8 bases between them. This CDR3 region has 15 residues.

The sample holds a few counts of this clonotype. This chain uses TRBV6-2 or TRBV6-3 with TRBJ1-1; D unclear. CDR3 length equals 15 residues. In germline, CDR1 is MNHEY, CDR2 SVGEGT. The V and J ends lost 6 bases and 1 base respectively, with 15 bases between them. Here the CDR3 reads CASSYASSGNTEAFF. CDR3 DNA sequence: TGTGCCAGCAGCTACGCATCTTCGGGGAACACTGAAGCTTTCTTT.

This clonotype was picked up many times. The chain recombines TRBV20-1 with TRBJ2-3, with D possibly being TRBD1 or TRBD2 (5 bases each). V dropped 6 bases and J dropped 0 bases, with 19 bases sitting between them. This CDR3 comprises 16 residues. CDR1 is DFQATT and CDR2 is SNEGSKA in the germline V gene (reference sequence). The CDR3 DNA sequence: TGCAGTGCGAGACTCGGGACGTTTACTAGCACAGATACGCAGTATTTT. Translated, it gives CSARLGTFTSTDTQYF.

At least ten counts were recorded for this clonotype. The chain employs TRBV12-3 or TRBV12-4 and TRBJ2-3, with TRBD1 matching 7 bases. The CDR3 loop spans 15 amino acids. V was pared by 0 bases and J by 2 bases, with 2 bases of the junction left unmatched. CDR3 amino acids: CASSLADRFTDTQYF. CDR3 bases: TGTGCCAGCAGTTTAGCGGACAGGTTCACAGATACGCAGTATTTT.

V is TRBV6-6 and J is TRBJ1-2; possible D gene TRBD1, 5 bases. The germline V gene has CDR1 MNHNY and CDR2 SVGAGI (reference sequence). The CDR3 has 13 residues. V was shortened by 7 bases and J by 5 bases, with 14 bases between the two germline ends. CDR3 amino acids: CASTKGHEYGYTF. The CDR3 region has the DNA TGTGCCAGCACCAAGGGGCACGAGTATGGCTACACCTTC.

This clonotype was seen ten or more times. The chain uses TRBV11-2 and TRBJ2-7, with no clear D. Germline V gene data show CDR1 as SGHAT and CDR2 as FQNNGV. V was shortened by 5 bases and J by 6 bases, with 14 bases between the two germline ends. The CDR3 length is 13 residues. For the CDR3, the DNA is TGTGCCAGCAGCCTCAAGGTAACGGGCGAGCAGTACTTC. Translating it yields CASSLKVTGEQYF.

This clonotype appeared a few times. The J gene is TRBJ2-1, the V gene TRBV5-1, with D perhaps assigned TRBD1 or TRBD2 (5 bases each). This CDR3 has 14 residues. Germline-derived CDR1 and CDR2 are SGHRS and YFSETQ. V lost 3 bases to trimming and J lost 7 bases, with 14 bases between them. CDR3: CASSSGGGANEQFF. The CDR3 DNA sequence: TGCGCCAGCAGCTCTGGTGGGGGTGCGAATGAGCAGTTCTTC.

In this sample, this clonotype turned up many times. This chain joins TRBV12-3 or TRBV12-4 and TRBJ2-3, with 10 bases fitting TRBD1. The ends lost 5 bases at V and 6 bases at J; junction bases unmatched: 5. The CDR3 has 14 residues. CDR3 coding DNA: TGTGCCAGCAGTCCCGGACAGGGGGACGATACGCAGTATTTT. Amino acid sequence: CASSPGQGDDTQYF.

This clonotype came up many times. This chain links TRBV6-6 with TRBJ1-5; 8 bases fit TRBD1. Losses at the gene ends were 7 bases for V and 6 bases for J; bases not matched to a gene: 11. Germline V gene lookup returns CDR1 MNHNY and CDR2 SVGAGI (reference sequence). This CDR3 has 15 residues. DNA of the CDR3: TGTGCCAGCACCCCGCCAGGACAGGGCACTCAGCCCCAGCATTTT. As protein: CASTPPGQGTQPQHF.

In its sample, this clonotype was seen many times. The chain links TRBV15 to TRBJ1-5, with D perhaps TRBD1 (5 bases). Germline V CDR1 and CDR2: LNHNV, YYDKDF (reference sequence). This CDR3 is 15 amino acids long. Trimming removed 5 bases at V and 5 bases at J, with 16 bases between. CDR3 DNA sequence: TGTGCCACCAGCGGCGAGCAGGGATTTCATCAGCCCCAGCATTTT. It specifies CATSGEQGFHQPQHF.

The table lists this clonotype with many counts. V is TRBV20-1 and J is TRBJ1-4, with D tentatively TRBD1 (6 bases). CDR1 and CDR2 from the germline V gene are DFQATT and SNEGSKA (reference sequence). The ends were cut back, 3 bases at V and 5 bases at J, with 13 bases in the middle. The CDR3 loop spans 14 amino acids. The CDR3 DNA follows: TGCAGTGCTAGCCAGGGGAGAGGGAATGAAAAACTGTTTTTT. Translating gives CSASQGRGNEKLFF.

This clonotype was seen ten or more times. This rearrangement joins TRBV3-1 to TRBJ2-1, with TRBD1 identical over 8 bases. V gave up 0 bases and J gave up 7 bases; unmatched junction bases: 5. Germline loops: CDR1 LGHDT, CDR2 YNNKEL (reference sequence). The CDR3 has 15 residues. The CDR3 DNA reads TGTGCCAGCAGCCAAGATCAGGGGGCGTTTAATGAGCAGTTCTTC. Protein sequence: CASSQDQGAFNEQFF.

This clonotype has at least ten counts. The chain recombines TRBV7-9 with TRBJ2-3; 8 bases align to TRBD2. Germline V gene data show CDR1 as SEHNR and CDR2 as FQNEAQ (reference sequence). The CDR3 totals 15 residues. V trimming: 3 bases; J trimming: 4 bases; junction bases outside the gene matches: 6. The CDR3 region has the DNA TGTGCCAGCAGCTTCGGACTAGCTGAGGCAGATACGCAGTATTTT. Translated, it gives CASSFGLAEADTQYF.

The chain carries TRBV21-1 and TRBJ2-1; no check of the table's D call, TRBD1, against the DNA was made. TRBV21-1 is reported as a pseudogene. CDR3 length equals 15 residues. As DNA, the CDR3 is TGTGCCAGCAGCGTAACAGGACCCTCCTACAATGAGCAGTTCTTC. Its protein product is CASSVTGPSYNEQFF.

This chain uses TRBV12-3 or TRBV12-4 with TRBJ1-6; unclear D gene. This CDR3 is built from 15 residues. Deletions cut 3 bases from V and 0 bases from J, with 6 bases between. As DNA, the CDR3 is TGTGCCAGCAGTTTCGGGAGCTCCTATAATTCACCCCTCCACTTT. Translation gives CASSFGSSYNSPLHF.

The rearrangement joins TRBV28 to TRBJ2-7; D may be TRBD1 (7 bases). Germline V gene lookup returns CDR1 MDHEN and CDR2 SYDVKM. This CDR3 comprises 15 residues. V was clipped by 5 bases and J by 0 bases, with 14 bases between them. CDR3 loop: CASSPRQGGSYEQYF. In nucleotides, the CDR3 is TGTGCCAGCAGTCCAAGACAGGGAGGCTCCTACGAGCAGTACTTC.

This chain connects TRBV7-2 to TRBJ1-2, with D uncertain. Germline loops: CDR1 SGHTA, CDR2 FQGNSA. Trimming removed 5 bases from V and 6 bases from J, with 16 bases in between. The CDR3 length is 14 residues. The CDR3 loop reads CASSPIREDHGYTF. CDR3 in DNA: TGTGCCAGCAGCCCTATCCGGGAGGACCATGGCTACACCTTC.

This rearrangement joins TRBV6-6 to TRBJ1-3; the D is unclear. Trimming cost V 6 bases and J 0 bases, with 12 bases left between them. The CDR3 covers 15 residues. In germline, CDR1 is MNHNY, CDR2 SVGAGI (reference sequence). CDR3 coding DNA: TGTGCCAGCAGGGAAACAGCGTACTCTGGAAACACCATATATTTT. Translation: CASRETAYSGNTIYF.

This clonotype came up a few times. This rearrangement joins TRBV18 to TRBJ2-3; 12 bases align to TRBD2. Looked up from germline, CDR1 is KGHSH and CDR2 is LQKENI. The CDR3 is made up of 15 amino acids. V lost 3 bases to trimming and J lost 5 bases; unmatched junction nucleotides: 3. This chain's CDR3 is CASSPTSGGQDTQYF. The CDR3 bases are TGTGCCAGCTCACCCACTAGCGGGGGGCAAGATACGCAGTATTTT. The full variable domain, with the rest looked up from reference TRBV18 and TRBJ2-3, is NAGVMQNPRHLVRRRGQEARLRCSPMKGHSHVYWYRQLPEEGLKFMVYLQKENIIDESGMPKERFSAEFPKEGPSILRIQQVVRGDSAAYFCASSPTSGGQDTQYFGPGTRLTVL.

Ten or more counts support this clonotype. For the CDR3, the DNA is TGTGCCAGCAGTTGGGGGCCCACCACTTATGGCTACACCTTC. Translated: CASSWGPTTYGYTF. The rearrangement links TRBV12-3 or TRBV12-4 to TRBJ1-2, with a tentative D call TRBD1 (6 bases). The V and J ends lost 4 bases and 5 bases respectively, with 14 bases between them. This CDR3 is 14 amino acids long.

Ten or more counts support this clonotype. The chain uses TRBV29-1 and TRBJ2-7; D is ambiguous. Germline CDR1 is SQVTM and CDR2 is ANQGSEA. The CDR3 consists of 13 residues. Trimming pared 6 bases from V and 3 bases from J, leaving 15 bases between. The CDR3 DNA reads as TGCAGCGTGACCCTGGTAGGTCTCTACGAGCAGTACTTC. Its protein product is CSVTLVGLYEQYF.

This clonotype has a handful of counts. The J gene is TRBJ2-3, the V gene TRBV4-2; 10 bases line up with TRBD2. Germline V gene sequence: CDR1 LGHNA, CDR2 YNFKEQ. The junction had 12 bases not matched to a gene; V was cut back by 0 bases and J by 0 bases. CDR3 length: 20 residues. The CDR3 DNA follows: TGTGCCAGCAGCCAAGATGGTAGGGTAGCGGGGGGATATAGCACAGATACGCAGTATTTT. Its protein product is CASSQDGRVAGGYSTDTQYF.

The V and J genes are TRBV7-2 and TRBJ1-2; TRBD1 is a possible D gene (6 bases). Germline CDR1 and CDR2: SGHTA and FQGNSA. CDR3 length: 13 residues. V shed 8 bases and J shed 2 bases, with 12 bases lying between them. The CDR3 nucleotides read TGTGCCAGCTCCACCGGGACAAACTATGGCTACACCTTC. Translating gives CASSTGTNYGYTF.

The rearrangement joins TRBV6-5 to TRBJ1-2; 8 bases match TRBD1. V shed 5 bases and J 3 bases; nucleotides not matched to a gene: 5. The CDR3 contains 14 residues. From germline, CDR1 is MNHEY and CDR2 SVGAGI. CDR3 DNA: TGTGCCAGCAGTCGGACAGGGAGGGACTATGGCTACACCTTC. Protein sequence: CASSRTGRDYGYTF.

This sequence joins TRBV6-5 and TRBJ2-5; TRBD2 matches at 9 bases. V shed 0 bases, J shed 3 bases, and the junction held 11 bases outside the gene matches. CDR3 length equals 18 residues. Per germline, CDR1 MNHEY and CDR2 SVGAGI. The chain's CDR3 is CASSYSSSGAWVEETQYF. The CDR3 DNA follows: TGTGCCAGCAGTTACTCGTCTAGCGGGGCTTGGGTTGAAGAGACCCAGTACTTC.